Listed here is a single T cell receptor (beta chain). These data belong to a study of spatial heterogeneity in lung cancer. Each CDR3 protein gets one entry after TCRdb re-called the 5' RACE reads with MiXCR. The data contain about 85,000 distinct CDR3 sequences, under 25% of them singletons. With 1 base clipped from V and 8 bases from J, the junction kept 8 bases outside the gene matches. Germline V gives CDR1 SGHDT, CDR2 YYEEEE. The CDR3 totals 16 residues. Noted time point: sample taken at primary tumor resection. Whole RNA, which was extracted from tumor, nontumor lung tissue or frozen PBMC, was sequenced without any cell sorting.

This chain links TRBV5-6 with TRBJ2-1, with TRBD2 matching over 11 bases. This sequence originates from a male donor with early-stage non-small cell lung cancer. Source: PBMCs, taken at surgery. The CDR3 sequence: CASSLSASGRSDEQFF. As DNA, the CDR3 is TGTGCCAGCAGCTTGTCGGCTAGCGGGAGGAGTGATGAGCAGTTCTTC. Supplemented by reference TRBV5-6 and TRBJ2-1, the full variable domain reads DAGVTQSPTHLIKTRGQQVTLRCSPKSGHDTVSWYQQALGQGPQFIFQYYEEEERQRGNFPDRFSGHQFPNYSSELNVNALLLGDSALYLCASSLSASGRSDEQFFGPGTRLTVL.